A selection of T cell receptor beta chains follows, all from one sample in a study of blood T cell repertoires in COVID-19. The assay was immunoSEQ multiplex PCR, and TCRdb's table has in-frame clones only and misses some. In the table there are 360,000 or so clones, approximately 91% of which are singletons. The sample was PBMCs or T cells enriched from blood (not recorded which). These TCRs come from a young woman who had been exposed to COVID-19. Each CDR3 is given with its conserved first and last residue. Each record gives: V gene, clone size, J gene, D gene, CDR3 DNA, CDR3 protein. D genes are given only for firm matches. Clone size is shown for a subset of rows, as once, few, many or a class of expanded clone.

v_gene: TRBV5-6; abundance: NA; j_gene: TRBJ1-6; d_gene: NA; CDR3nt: TGTGCCAGCAGCTTGGTCGCAGGTGTAAATTCACCCCTCCACTTT; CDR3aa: CASSLVAGVNSPLHF
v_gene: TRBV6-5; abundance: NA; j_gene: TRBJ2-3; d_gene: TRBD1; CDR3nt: TGTGCCAGCAGTTACTCCGGGACAGGGACCCCAGATACGCAGTATTTT; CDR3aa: CASSYSGTGTPDTQYF
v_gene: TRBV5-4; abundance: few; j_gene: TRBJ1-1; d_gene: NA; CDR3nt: TGTGCCAGCAGCTTGGGACTCTCGAACACTGAAGCTTTCTTT; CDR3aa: CASSLGLSNTEAFF
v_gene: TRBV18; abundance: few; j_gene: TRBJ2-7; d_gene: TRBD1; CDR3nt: TGTGCCAGCTCACCGCGACAGGGGGGCACCTACGAGCAGTACTTC; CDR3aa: CASSPRQGGTYEQYF
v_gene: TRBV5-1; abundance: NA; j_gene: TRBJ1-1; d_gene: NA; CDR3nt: TGCGCCAGCAGCTTGGGGGCAGGGAACACTGAAGCTTTCTTT; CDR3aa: CASSLGAGNTEAFF
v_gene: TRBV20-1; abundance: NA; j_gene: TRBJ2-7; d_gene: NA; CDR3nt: TGCAGTGCTAGTCCTCGGTCTAGCGTCTACGAGCAGTACTTC; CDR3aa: CSASPRSSVYEQYF
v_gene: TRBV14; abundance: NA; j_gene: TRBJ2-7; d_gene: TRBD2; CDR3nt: TGTGCCAGCAGCCGCGGACTAGCGGCACTCTACGAGCAGTACTTC; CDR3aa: CASSRGLAALYEQYF
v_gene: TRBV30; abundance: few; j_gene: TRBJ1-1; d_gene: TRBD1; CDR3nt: TGTGCCTGGAGTCGTTCGCAGGGGGCGGGGACTGAAGCTTTCTTT; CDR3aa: CAWSRSQGAGTEAFF
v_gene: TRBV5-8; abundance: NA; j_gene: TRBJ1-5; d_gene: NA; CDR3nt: TGTGCCAGCAGCCATCCCCATCAGCCCCAGCATTTT; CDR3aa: CASSHPHQPQHF
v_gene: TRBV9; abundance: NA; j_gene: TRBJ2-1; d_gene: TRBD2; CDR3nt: TGTGCCAGCAGCGTAGAAGGCGGGAGGGCCAATGAGCAGTTCTTC; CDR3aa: CASSVEGGRANEQFF
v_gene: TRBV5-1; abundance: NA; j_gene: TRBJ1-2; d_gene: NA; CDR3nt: TGCGCCAGCAGCCCCGGTGCGCATGGCTACACCTTC; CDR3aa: CASSPGAHGYTF
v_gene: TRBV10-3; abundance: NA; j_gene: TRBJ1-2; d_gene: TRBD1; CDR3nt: TGTGCCATCAGTGAGCCGGGACAGGGAACGGGCGATGGCTACACCTTC; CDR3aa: CAISEPGQGTGDGYTF
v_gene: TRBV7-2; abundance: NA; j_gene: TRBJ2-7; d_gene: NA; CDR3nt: TGTGCCAGCAGCTTAGCGGCAGGGGTATACGAGCAGTACTTC; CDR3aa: CASSLAAGVYEQYF
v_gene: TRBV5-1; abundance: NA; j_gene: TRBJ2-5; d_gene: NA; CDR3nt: TGCGCCAGCAGCTTGCCCCCGCGAATACAAGAGACCCAGTACTTC; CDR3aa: CASSLPPRIQETQYF
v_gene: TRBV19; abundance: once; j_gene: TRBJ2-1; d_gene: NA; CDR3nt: TGTGCCAGTAGAGAGGGACACTACAATGAGCAGTTCTTC; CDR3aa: CASREGHYNEQFF
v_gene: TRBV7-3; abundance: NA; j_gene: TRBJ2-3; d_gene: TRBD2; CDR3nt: TGTGCCAGCAGCTCCCAAAGACTAGCGGGAGTCACAGATACGCAGTATTTT; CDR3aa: CASSSQRLAGVTDTQYF
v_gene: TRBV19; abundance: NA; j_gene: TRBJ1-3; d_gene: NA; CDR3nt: TGTGCCAGTAGGGCTCGGGGGTACGGCTCTGGAAACACCATATATTTT; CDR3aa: CASRARGYGSGNTIYF
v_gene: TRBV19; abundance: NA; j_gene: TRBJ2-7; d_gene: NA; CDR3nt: TGTGCCAGTAGTATACCCCCGGGGGAGACAGGGAGAGACGAGCAGTACTTC; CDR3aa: CASSIPPGETGRDEQYF